These 18 T cell receptor beta chains were all obtained from the same sample, sequenced in a study of control samples from healthy donors and cancer patients. Repertoires were generated with immunoSEQ multiplex PCR, while TCRdb's copy carries only in-frame clones and drops some. The profile shows around 100,000 clones, around 90% of them singletons. The specimen was blood. The receptors derive from a woman in her sixties or seventies in good health.

The chain employs TRBV25-1 and TRBJ1-5; 8 nucleotides agree with TRBD1. CDR3 length: 13 residues. The germline V gene encodes CDR1 MGHDK and CDR2 SYGVNS. J gave up 7 bases and V 4 bases, and 3 bases lay outside the gene matches. Here the CDR3 reads CASSVQGGQPQHF. As DNA, the CDR3 is TGTGCCAGCAGTGTACAGGGGGGACAGCCCCAGCATTTT.

The rearrangement joins TRBV7-2 to TRBJ1-6, with D possibly matching TRBD1 (6 bases). Germline-derived CDR1 and CDR2 are SGHTA and FQGNSA. With 5 bases removed from V and 8 bases from J, the gap between germline ends came to 22 bases. CDR3 length equals 17 residues. CDR3 DNA: TGTGCCAGCAGCCTGAACAGGGCATCCGTAACTCATTCACCCCTCCACTTT. Translated: CASSLNRASVTHSPLHF.

The chain combines TRBV6-2 or TRBV6-3 with TRBJ2-1, with a weak D call TRBD1 (5 bases). This CDR3 is 15 amino acids long. The ends were cut back, 2 bases at V and 4 bases at J, with 12 bases in the middle. Germline V gene sequence: CDR1 MNHEY, CDR2 SVGEGT. Written as DNA, the CDR3 is TGTGCCAGCAGTTACCAGTATGGGGCTTACAATGAGCAGTTCTTC. Amino acid sequence: CASSYQYGAYNEQFF.

This rearrangement joins TRBV28 to TRBJ1-5; TRBD1 matches 8 bases. The trim removed 1 base at V and 5 bases at J, leaving 13 bases unmatched. Looked up from germline, CDR1 is MDHEN and CDR2 is SYDVKM. CDR3 size: 18 residues. CDR3 DNA: TGTGCCAGCAGTTTATCCAGGGGGCTAGGGAGTTTAGATCAGCCCCAGCATTTT. Protein product: CASSLSRGLGSLDQPQHF.

The rearrangement joins TRBV27 to TRBJ2-6, with 7 bases matching TRBD1. CDR1 is MNHEY, CDR2 SMNVEV, per germline (reference sequence). V lost 5 bases and J lost 2; bases outside the gene matches: 9. The CDR3 extends over 17 amino acids. The CDR3 loop reads CASSRDREIAGANVLTF. In DNA form, the CDR3 reads TGTGCCAGCAGTAGAGACAGGGAAATAGCTGGGGCCAACGTCCTGACTTTC.

The rearrangement links TRBV5-8 to TRBJ2-1; D is perhaps TRBD2 (7 bases). CDR1 SGHTS and CDR2 YDEGEE come from the germline V gene. Deletions cut 1 base from V and 6 bases from J, with 14 bases between. This CDR3 spans 15 amino acids. CDR3 sequence: CASSLRWGGANEQFF. As DNA, the CDR3 is TGTGCCAGCAGCTTGCGGTGGGGGGGGGCCAATGAGCAGTTCTTC.

The rearrangement uses TRBV2 and TRBJ2-1, with 16 bases identical to TRBD2. Germline V gene lookup returns CDR1 SNHLY and CDR2 FYNNEI. V dropped 6 bases and J dropped 7; count of bases not matched to a gene: 6. This CDR3 has 16 residues. CDR3 sequence reads: CASRGGTSGRANEQFF. Here the CDR3 DNA reads TGTGCCAGCAGGGGGGGGACTAGCGGGAGGGCGAATGAGCAGTTCTTC.

CDR3 DNA sequence: TGCGCCAGCAGCTCGGGGACTATTTCGGCCACAGATACGCAGTATTTT. Protein sequence: CASSSGTISATDTQYF. This chain uses TRBV5-1 with TRBJ2-3, with 7 positions matching TRBD2. V was clipped by 3 bases and J by 2 bases; unmatched bases: 9. Germline values: CDR1 SGHRS, CDR2 YFSETQ. The CDR3 has 16 residues.

This sequence joins TRBV15 and TRBJ1-1; D remains unclear. V gave up 1 base and J gave up 0 bases, with 6 bases separating them. In germline, CDR1 is LNHNV, CDR2 YYDKDF (reference sequence). The CDR3 is 14 amino acids. DNA of the CDR3: TGTGCCACCAGCAGAGGAGGGATGAACACTGAAGCTTTCTTT. It translates to CATSRGGMNTEAFF.

CDR3 residues: CGSTDPNTGELFF. CDR3 nucleotide sequence: TGTGGCTCAACGGACCCGAACACCGGGGAGCTGTTTTTT. This chain joins TRBV19 and TRBJ2-2; D call uncertain. Per germline, CDR1 LNHDA and CDR2 SQIVND (reference sequence). The CDR3 loop spans 13 amino acids.

A remark on this clone: In the same sample, other DNA sequences code for this CDR3. The V and J genes are TRBV6-2 or TRBV6-3 and TRBJ1-1; D possibly corresponds to TRBD1 (6 bases). Trimming took 3 bases from V and 4 from J, leaving 15 bases between them. Germline CDR1 is MNHEY and CDR2 is SVGEGT. The CDR3 has 15 amino acids. As DNA, the CDR3 is TGTGCCAGCAGTTATGGTTCAGGGGTTGGCACTGAAGCTTTCTTT. Its protein product is CASSYGSGVGTEAFF.

The chain couples TRBV6-1 to TRBJ1-2; the match to TRBD1 covers 7 bases. Germline CDR1 MNHNS, CDR2 SASEGT. Trimming cost V 1 base and J 5 bases; bases outside gene matches: 4. The CDR3 contains 14 residues. CDR3 nucleotides: TGTGCCAGCAGTGAAGGACAGGGTTGGTATGGCTACACCTTC. Translated: CASSEGQGWYGYTF.

Concerning this clone itself: Other DNA sequences in the same sample also yield this CDR3. V usage is TRBV19 and J usage is TRBJ2-3, with 9 bases aligning to TRBD2. V was pared by 4 bases and J by 1 base, with 3 bases of the junction left unmatched. The CDR3 consists of 15 residues. The germline V gene has CDR1 LNHDA and CDR2 SQIVND (reference sequence). For the CDR3, the DNA is TGTGCCAGTAGTACCTCTAGCGGGGGCACAGATACGCAGTATTTT. Protein: CASSTSSGGTDTQYF.

In its sample, this clone was seen once. J is TRBJ2-5 and V is TRBV5-4; no firm D call. Between the trimmed V and J ends, which lost 4 bases and 3 bases, there was a span of 4 bases. This CDR3 contains 11 residues. The germline CDR1 and CDR2 sequences are SGHNT and YYREEE (reference sequence). In DNA form, the CDR3 reads TGTGCCAGCAGCGCCGAAGAGACCCAGTACTTC. This sequence encodes CASSAEETQYF.

The chain has TRBV15 and TRBJ2-3; D gene unclear. Per the germline V gene, CDR1 is LNHNV and CDR2 is YYDKDF (reference sequence). The germline V and J ends were trimmed by 4 bases and 4 bases, with 12 bases remaining between them. The CDR3 contains 14 residues. The CDR3 is CATSIGQLSDTQYF. The DNA of the CDR3 is TGTGCCACCAGCATAGGTCAGCTCTCAGATACGCAGTATTTT.

The chain carries TRBV30 and TRBJ2-5; 7 bases match TRBD1. The V gene end was trimmed by 1 base and the J gene end by 4 bases; junction bases not matched to a gene: 6. The CDR3 has 14 amino acids. Looked up from germline, CDR1 is GTSNPN and CDR2 is SVGIG (reference sequence). The CDR3 DNA follows: TGTGCCTGGAGTGGGGACAGCGTGGGAGAGACCCAGTACTTC. This codes for CAWSGDSVGETQYF.

V gene TRBV11-3 combines with J gene TRBJ2-1; 7 bases are shared with TRBD2. This CDR3 region has 17 residues. The V gene end was trimmed by 2 bases and the J gene end by 8 bases; junction bases not matched to a gene: 15. Germline V gene data show CDR1 as SGHNT and CDR2 as YENEEA. In DNA form, the CDR3 reads TGTGCCAGCAGCTTACGGAGGACGGGAGGACAAAGGGATGAGCAGTTCTTC. Its protein product is CASSLRRTGGQRDEQFF.

Comments on this clone: This same CDR3 is encoded by further DNA sequences in the sample. The rearrangement uses TRBV10-1 and TRBJ2-1; 9 bases align to TRBD1. CDR1 and CDR2 (germline): WNHNN, SYGVQD (reference sequence). The CDR3 covers 13 residues. V lost 11 bases, J lost 4 bases, and 6 bases stayed unmatched. CDR3 nucleotides: TGCGCCCTCACAGGGGGCCTATACAATGAGCAGTTCTTC. This gives the protein CALTGGLYNEQFF.